The TCR beta chain described here comes from a study of shared clonotypes between healthy human individuals. General study points: Non-shared clonotypes had lower generation probabilities than clonotypes shared by all four sorted-subset donors. Some naive CD4 clonotypes, around 4.7%, turned up in common across several donors. An effect of sequencing depth on clonotype sharing among donors was expected.

Generated by immunoSEQ multiplex PCR, the TCRdb table keeps only in-frame clones and is missing some. This table has around 2.3 million clones, under 97% appearing once. On this clone: Antigen specificity is unknown.

Input material: naive CD4+ T cells sorted from blood. Subset noted: CD45RA+ positively selected. The TCR was taken from a man aged 18 to 35 in good health.

CDR3 DNA sequence: TGTGCCAGCAGCAGACAGGGGGCTAGAGATACGCAGTATTTT. Translation gives CASSRQGARDTQYF. The chain couples TRBV28 to TRBJ2-3, with TRBD1 matching over 10 bases. Germline V gene sequence: CDR1 MDHEN, CDR2 SYDVKM. This CDR3 region has 14 residues. V shed 6 bases and J 5 bases; nucleotides not matched to a gene: 5.